The subject of this entry is one T cell receptor beta chain. Time point described: newly diagnosed GD, antithyroid drugs for less than 3 months. Construction of the TCR library relied on RNA isolated from PBMCs. This specimen comes from a study of regulatory T cells in long-lasting Graves disease. Looking at the study overall: Antithyroid drugs had been taken by newly diagnosed Graves' patients for under 3 months.

TCR beta libraries were built with iRepertoire HTBI primers and Arm-PCR of CDR3 regions. MiXCR, run by TCRdb on the multiplex PCR reads, gives a single entry per CDR3 protein. The top ten clones hold over 7.5% of a sample with hundreds of thousands of distinct CDR3 sequences, roughly 14% of them seen once. The CDR3 has 15 amino acids. Germline assignment: CDR1 MNHNS and CDR2 SASEGT. V lost 6 bases and J lost 0, with 12 bases in between. These data were also filed under a second study, of T cells in Graves' hyperthyroidism and ophthalmopathy. That paper adds: Appearing also in blood were most of the thyroid clonotypes expanded above 0.001.

V and J are TRBV6-1 and TRBJ2-1; D remains ambiguous. This receptor was taken from a man aged 25-45 years with Graves disease. The source was peripheral blood mononuclear cells (PBMCs), collected at new diagnosis, from a patient treated with antithyroid drugs. CDR3 nucleotide sequence: TGTGCCAGCAGAGGGTTCATCAGCTCCTACAATGAGCAGTTCTTC. This translates into CASRGFISSYNEQFF.